This T cell receptor beta chain is from a study of T cell clonotyping in hematopoietic cell transplantation. Samples: about 28 days before transplant, then days 30, 100 and 180 after. The repertoire was sequenced with immunoSEQ multiplex PCR; TCRdb's copy has only in-frame clones and lacks some. The repertoire has 9,500 or so clones, 60% to 85% of them found once; the top ten carry 7.5% to 10%. Points on this clone: Its specificity is not known.

Study-wide points: CD4 and CD8 repertoire contributions could not be separated without sorting.

Source: PBMCs, taken 30 days after allogeneic stem cell transplant. This TCR came from a female patient aged 35-55 years who had an allogeneic stem cell transplant from a related donor, so T cells may come from the graft donor. Some clones in this sample may be carry-over from other donors' samples.

CDR3 nucleotides: TGTGCCAGCAGTTACGTGGGACAGGCCTACGAGCAGTACTTC. Translated: CASSYVGQAYEQYF. V gene TRBV6-5 combines with J gene TRBJ2-7, with 8 nucleotides matching TRBD1. Germline V gene lookup returns CDR1 MNHEY and CDR2 SVGAGI. V shed 2 bases and J 2 bases; nucleotides not matched to a gene: 2. The CDR3 has 14 amino acids.